This TCR beta chain derives from a study of a mutant IDH1 vaccine in newly diagnosed glioma. Background on the study: Prior therapy was radiotherapy, temozolomide, or both; most received both.

This CDR3 comprises 11 residues. V shed 6 bases and J shed 6 bases, with 8 bases lying between them. The germline V gene has CDR1 SNHLY and CDR2 FYNNEI. Clones were read by immunoSEQ multiplex PCR, and TCRdb kept only the in-frame ones, dropping some. The table has 20,000 to 30,000 clones, roughly 80% seen once. Regarding time point: week 11, during vaccination. Topical imiquimod was applied with each vaccine dose, which held 300 ug of mutant IDH1 20-mer peptide. In regard to this clone: Its target is not known.

The V and J genes are TRBV2 and TRBJ1-1; no clear D. The sequence derives from a woman aged 18-29 years with glioma. Sequences were derived from PBMCs, sampled from a glioma patient whose treatment included an IDH1 peptide vaccine. CDR3 protein: CASSRDSEAFF. In DNA, the CDR3 is TGTGCCAGCAGCCGGGATTCTGAAGCTTTCTTT. Complete variable domain (other parts from reference TRBV2 and TRBJ1-1): EPEVTQTPSHQVTQMGQEVILRCVPISNHLYFYWYRQILGQKVEFLVSFYNNEISEKSEIFDDQFSVERPDGSNFTLKIRSTKLEDSAMYFCASSRDSEAFFGQGTRLTVV.